Sequencing of this TCR beta chain was carried out in a study of T cell clones after liver transplantation. Whole-study context: A pre-transplant mixed lymphocyte reaction with TCRbeta sequencing defined graft-donor-reactive clones followed in post-transplant blood. Graft-donor-reactive sequences were compared with third-party-reactive TCRbeta sequences from pre-transplant mixed lymphocyte reactions. Three of eight recipients were HCV-positive; others had non-autoimmune, non-viral indications.

Measured with immunoSEQ multiplex PCR; TCRdb has only the in-frame clones, and not every one. Of some 45,000 clones detected, about 86% appear once; the ten largest clones hold about 2.5%. Looked up from germline, CDR1 is SGHTA and CDR2 is FQGNSA. V lost 5 bases, J lost 5 bases, and 21 bases lay in between. The CDR3 totals 16 residues. The V call is TRBV7-2, the J call TRBJ1-1; TRBD1 might be the D (6 bases). The receptor was isolated from a human patient who received a liver transplant. Some T cells may be transferred from the graft donor. Sequenced here: CD4+ T cells from blood, sampled 24 months after liver transplant. The CDR3 DNA is TGTGCCAGCAGCCGATCAGGGGCGCGGGCGGGGACTGAAGCTTTCTTT. It yields the protein CASSRSGARAGTEAFF.